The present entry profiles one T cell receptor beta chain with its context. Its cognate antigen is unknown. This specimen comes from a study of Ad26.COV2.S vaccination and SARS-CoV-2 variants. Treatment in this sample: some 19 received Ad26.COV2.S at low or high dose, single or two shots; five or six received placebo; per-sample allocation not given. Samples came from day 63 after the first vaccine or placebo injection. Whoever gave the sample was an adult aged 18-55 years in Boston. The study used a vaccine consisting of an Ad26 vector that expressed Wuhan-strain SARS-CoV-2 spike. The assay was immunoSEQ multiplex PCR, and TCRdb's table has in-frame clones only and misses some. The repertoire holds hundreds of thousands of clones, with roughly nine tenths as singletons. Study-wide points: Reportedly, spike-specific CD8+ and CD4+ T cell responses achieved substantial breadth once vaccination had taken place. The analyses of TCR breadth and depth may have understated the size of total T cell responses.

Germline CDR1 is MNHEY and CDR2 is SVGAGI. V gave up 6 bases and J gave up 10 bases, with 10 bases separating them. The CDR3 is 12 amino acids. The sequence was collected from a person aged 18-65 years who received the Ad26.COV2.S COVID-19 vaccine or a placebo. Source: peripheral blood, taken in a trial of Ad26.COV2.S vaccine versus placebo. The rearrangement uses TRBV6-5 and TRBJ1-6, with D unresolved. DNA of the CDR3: TGTGCCAGCAGCTTCTCAGAGTCACCCCTCCACTTT. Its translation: CASSFSESPLHF.